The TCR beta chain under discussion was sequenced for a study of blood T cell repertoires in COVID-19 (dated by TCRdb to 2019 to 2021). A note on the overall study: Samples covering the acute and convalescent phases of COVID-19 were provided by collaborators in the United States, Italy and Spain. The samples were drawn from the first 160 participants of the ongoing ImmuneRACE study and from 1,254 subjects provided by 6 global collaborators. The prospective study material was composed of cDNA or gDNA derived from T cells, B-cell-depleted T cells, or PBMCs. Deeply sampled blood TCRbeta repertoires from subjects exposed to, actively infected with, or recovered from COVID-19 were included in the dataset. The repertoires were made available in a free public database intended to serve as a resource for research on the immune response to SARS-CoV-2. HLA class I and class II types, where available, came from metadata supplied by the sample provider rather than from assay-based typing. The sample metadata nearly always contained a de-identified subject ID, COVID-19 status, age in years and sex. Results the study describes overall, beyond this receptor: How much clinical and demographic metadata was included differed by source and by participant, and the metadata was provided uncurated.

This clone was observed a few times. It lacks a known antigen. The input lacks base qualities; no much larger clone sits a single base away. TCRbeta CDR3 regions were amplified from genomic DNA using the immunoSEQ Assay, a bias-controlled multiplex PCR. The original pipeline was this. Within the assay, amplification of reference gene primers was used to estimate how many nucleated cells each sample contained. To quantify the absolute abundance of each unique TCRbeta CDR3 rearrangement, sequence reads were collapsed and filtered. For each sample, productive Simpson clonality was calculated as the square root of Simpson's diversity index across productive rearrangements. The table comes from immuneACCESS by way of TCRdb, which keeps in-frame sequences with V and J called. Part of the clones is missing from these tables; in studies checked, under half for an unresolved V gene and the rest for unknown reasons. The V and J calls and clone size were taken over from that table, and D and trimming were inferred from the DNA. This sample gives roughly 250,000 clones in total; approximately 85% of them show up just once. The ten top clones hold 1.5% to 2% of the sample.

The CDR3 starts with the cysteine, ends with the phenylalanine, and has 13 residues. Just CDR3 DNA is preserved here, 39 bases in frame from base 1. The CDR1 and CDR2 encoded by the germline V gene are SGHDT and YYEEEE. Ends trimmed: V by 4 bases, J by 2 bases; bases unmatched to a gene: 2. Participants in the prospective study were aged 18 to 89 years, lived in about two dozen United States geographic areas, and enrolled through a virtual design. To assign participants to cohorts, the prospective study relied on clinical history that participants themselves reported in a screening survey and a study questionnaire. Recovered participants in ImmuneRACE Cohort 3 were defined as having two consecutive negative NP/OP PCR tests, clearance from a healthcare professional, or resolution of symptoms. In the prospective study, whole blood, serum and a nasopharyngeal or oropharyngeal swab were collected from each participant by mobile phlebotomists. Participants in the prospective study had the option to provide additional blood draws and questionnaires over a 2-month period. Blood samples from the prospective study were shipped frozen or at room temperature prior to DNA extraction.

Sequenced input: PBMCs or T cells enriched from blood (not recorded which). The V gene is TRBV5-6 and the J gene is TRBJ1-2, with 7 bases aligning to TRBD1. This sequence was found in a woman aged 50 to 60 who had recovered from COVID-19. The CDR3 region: CASSPGQNYGYTF. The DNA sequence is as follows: TGTGCCAGCAGCCCGGGACAGAACTATGGCTACACCTTC.